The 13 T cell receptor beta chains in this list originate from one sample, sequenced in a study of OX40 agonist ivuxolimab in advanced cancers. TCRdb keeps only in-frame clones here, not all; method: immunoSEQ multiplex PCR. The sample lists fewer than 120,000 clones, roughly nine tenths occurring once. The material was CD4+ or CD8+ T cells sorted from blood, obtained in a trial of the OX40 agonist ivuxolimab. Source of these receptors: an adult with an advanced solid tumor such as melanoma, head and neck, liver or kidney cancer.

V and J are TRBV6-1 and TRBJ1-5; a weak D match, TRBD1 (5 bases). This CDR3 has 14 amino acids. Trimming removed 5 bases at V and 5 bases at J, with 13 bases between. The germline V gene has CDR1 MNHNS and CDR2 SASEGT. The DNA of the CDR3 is TGTGCCAGCAGTAAGGACCGAGGGGATCAGCCCCAGCATTTT. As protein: CASSKDRGDQPQHF.

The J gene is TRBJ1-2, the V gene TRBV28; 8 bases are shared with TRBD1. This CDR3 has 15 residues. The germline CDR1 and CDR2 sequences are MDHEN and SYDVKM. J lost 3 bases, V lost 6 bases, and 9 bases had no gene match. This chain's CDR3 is CASSPGGEVYYGYTF. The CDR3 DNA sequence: TGTGCCAGCAGCCCAGGGGGCGAGGTTTACTATGGCTACACCTTC.

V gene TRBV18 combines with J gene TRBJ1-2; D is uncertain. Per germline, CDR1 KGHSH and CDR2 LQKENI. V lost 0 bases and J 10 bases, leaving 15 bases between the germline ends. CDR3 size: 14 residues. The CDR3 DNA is TGTGCCAGCTCACCACCGTCCGTGACTGGCGACTACACCTTC. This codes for CASSPPSVTGDYTF.

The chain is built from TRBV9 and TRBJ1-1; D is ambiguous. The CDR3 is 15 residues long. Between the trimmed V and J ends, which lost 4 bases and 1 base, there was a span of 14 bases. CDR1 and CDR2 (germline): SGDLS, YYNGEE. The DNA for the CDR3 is TGTGCCAGCAGCCCGAGTACCTTGGGGAACACTGAAGCTTTCTTT. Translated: CASSPSTLGNTEAFF.

CDR3 in amino acids: CAISESRAGGSNEQFF. Written as DNA, the CDR3 is TGTGCCATCAGTGAGTCAAGAGCGGGAGGTAGCAATGAGCAGTTCTTC. The chain joins TRBV10-3 to TRBJ2-1, with 9 positions matching TRBD2. The length of the CDR3 is 16 residues. Looked up from germline, CDR1 is ENHRY and CDR2 is SYGVKD. V lost 0 bases, J lost 6 bases, and 6 bases stayed unmatched.

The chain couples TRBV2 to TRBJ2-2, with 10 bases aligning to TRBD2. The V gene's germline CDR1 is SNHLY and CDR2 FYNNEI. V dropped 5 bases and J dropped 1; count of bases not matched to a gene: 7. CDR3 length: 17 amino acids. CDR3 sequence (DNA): TGTGCCAGCAGTAGCCCCCGGACTAGCGGGAACACCGGGGAGCTGTTTTTT. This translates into CASSSPRTSGNTGELFF.

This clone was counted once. The CDR3 bases are TGTGCCAGCAGCGCCAGGGGGGTGGACACTGAAGCTTTCTTT. Protein sequence: CASSARGVDTEAFF. The genes are TRBV5-4 and TRBJ1-1; 7 nucleotides match TRBD1. This CDR3 has 14 amino acids. The J segment lost 3 bases and the V segment lost 4 bases, leaving 6 bases of the junction unmatched. Germline CDR1 SGHNT, CDR2 YYREEE (reference sequence).

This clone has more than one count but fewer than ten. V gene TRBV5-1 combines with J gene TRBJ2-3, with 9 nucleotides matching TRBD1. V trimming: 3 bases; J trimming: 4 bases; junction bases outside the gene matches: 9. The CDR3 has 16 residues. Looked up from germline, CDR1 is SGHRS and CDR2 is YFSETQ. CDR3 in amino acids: CASSSGGQGASDTQYF. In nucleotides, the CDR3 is TGCGCCAGCAGCTCGGGGGGACAGGGAGCGTCAGATACGCAGTATTTT. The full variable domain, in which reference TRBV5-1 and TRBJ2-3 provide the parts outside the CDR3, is KAGVTQTPRYLIKTRGQQVTLSCSPISGHRSVSWYQQTPGQGLQFLFEYFSETQRNKGNFPGRFSGRQFSNSRSEMNVSTLELGDSALYLCASSSGGQGASDTQYFGPGTRLTVL.

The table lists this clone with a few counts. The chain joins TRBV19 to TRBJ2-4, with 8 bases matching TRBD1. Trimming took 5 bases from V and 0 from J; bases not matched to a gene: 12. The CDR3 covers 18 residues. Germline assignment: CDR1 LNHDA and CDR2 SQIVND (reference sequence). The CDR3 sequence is CASSLQTQGALAKNIQYF. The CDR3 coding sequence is TGTGCCAGTAGTCTACAAACTCAGGGGGCTTTAGCCAAAAACATTCAGTACTTC.

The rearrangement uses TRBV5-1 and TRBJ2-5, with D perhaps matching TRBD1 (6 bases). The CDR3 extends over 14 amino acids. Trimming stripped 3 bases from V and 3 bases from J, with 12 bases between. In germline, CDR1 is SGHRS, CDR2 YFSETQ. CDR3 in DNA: TGCGCCAGCAGCTCAGGAGGACAGAAAGAGACCCAGTACTTC. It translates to CASSSGGQKETQYF. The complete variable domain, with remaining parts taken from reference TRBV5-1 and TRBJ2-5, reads KAGVTQTPRYLIKTRGQQVTLSCSPISGHRSVSWYQQTPGQGLQFLFEYFSETQRNKGNFPGRFSGRQFSNSRSEMNVSTLELGDSALYLCASSSGGQKETQYFGPGTRLLVL.

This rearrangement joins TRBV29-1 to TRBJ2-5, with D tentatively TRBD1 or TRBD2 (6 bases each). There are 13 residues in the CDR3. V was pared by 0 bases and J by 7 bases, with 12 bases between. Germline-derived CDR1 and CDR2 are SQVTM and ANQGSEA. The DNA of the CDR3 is TGCAGCGTTGAAGAAGTCAGGGGAGGGACCCAGTACTTC. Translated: CSVEEVRGGTQYF.

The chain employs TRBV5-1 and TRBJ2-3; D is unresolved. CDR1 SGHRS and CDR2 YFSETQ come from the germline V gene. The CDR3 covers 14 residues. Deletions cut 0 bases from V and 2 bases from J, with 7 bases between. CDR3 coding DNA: TGCGCCAGCAGCTTGGCTACCTACACAGATACGCAGTATTTT. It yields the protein CASSLATYTDTQYF.

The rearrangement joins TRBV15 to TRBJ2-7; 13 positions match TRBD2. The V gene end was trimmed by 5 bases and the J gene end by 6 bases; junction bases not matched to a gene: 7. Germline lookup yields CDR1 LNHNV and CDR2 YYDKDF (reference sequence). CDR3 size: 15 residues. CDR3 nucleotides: TGTGCCACCAGCTTGCGGACTAGCGGGAGTTCCGAGCAGTACTTC. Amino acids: CATSLRTSGSSEQYF.